This is a list of T cell receptor beta chains from one sample in a study of T cell repertoires in aging, cancer and after chemotherapy. Each CDR3 protein is one row after TCRdb ran MiXCR on the multiplex PCR reads. The repertoire holds around 1,700 distinct CDR3 sequences, with under 35% as singletons. Sequencing was carried out using blood. Receptors originate from a human donor with a blood cancer. The conserved cysteine and the conserved F or W are not part of the CDR3 here. The D gene is left open where the match is weak.

CDR3aa | j_gene | len | d_gene | v_gene
ASSPRQGQVGYGYT | TRBJ1-2 | 14 | TRBD1 | TRBV7-9
ASSEGIPYEQY | TRBJ2-7 | 11 | - | TRBV10-1
ASSSTGVHQVLEAF | TRBJ1-1 | 14 | - | TRBV7-9
ATEGQGWYTGELF | TRBJ2-2 | 13 | TRBD1 | TRBV24-1
ASSSPRAGLGNEQF | TRBJ2-1 | 14 | - | TRBV11-2
ASSLFRAMNTEAF | TRBJ1-1 | 13 | - | TRBV19
ASGLKSVGNTIY | TRBJ1-3 | 12 | - | TRBV12-3/TRBV12-4
ASSFRQGAAGELF | TRBJ2-2 | 13 | TRBD1 | TRBV12-3/TRBV12-4
ASRVHSVYEQY | TRBJ2-7 | 11 | - | TRBV27
ASSPPLQDANPYEQY | TRBJ2-7 | 15 | - | TRBV27
ASSRGLAENYEQY | TRBJ2-7 | 13 | TRBD2 | TRBV19
ASSPGTSLNEKLF | TRBJ1-4 | 13 | - | TRBV5-6
ASSSVSSSYEQY | TRBJ2-7 | 12 | - | TRBV27
ASSFWASGSTDTQY | TRBJ2-3 | 14 | TRBD2 | TRBV9
ASSQEPGNSPLH | TRBJ1-6 | 12 | - | TRBV4-1
ASSGSGQGEFSSNYGYT | TRBJ1-2 | 17 | TRBD1 | TRBV5-1
ATSVQGRGELF | TRBJ2-2 | 11 | - | TRBV24-1
ASRGHSVYEQY | TRBJ2-7 | 11 | - | TRBV27
ATWSGVRLYGYT | TRBJ1-2 | 12 | - | TRBV15
ARSSHRDTEAF | TRBJ1-1 | 11 | - | TRBV5-3
ASSLVVGGFTEAF | TRBJ1-1 | 13 | - | TRBV5-6
ASSSFRGTGVLAF | TRBJ1-1 | 13 | TRBD1 | TRBV5-5
ASSATGGDQPQH | TRBJ1-5 | 12 | TRBD1 | TRBV6-1
ASSSITDRGPYTQY | TRBJ2-3 | 14 | TRBD1 | TRBV7-6
ASSWDRGANVLT | TRBJ2-6 | 12 | TRBD1 | TRBV6-6
ASSQGLAGGREQY | TRBJ2-7 | 13 | TRBD2 | TRBV12-3/TRBV12-4
ASSPSRDRGSGGEKLF | TRBJ1-4 | 16 | TRBD1 | TRBV18
ASRRTGLHNKPQH | TRBJ1-5 | 13 | TRBD1 | TRBV12-3/TRBV12-4
ASSLSLANYGYT | TRBJ1-2 | 12 | - | TRBV5-1
ASSLRYGAADEQF | TRBJ2-1 | 13 | - | TRBV5-4